A single sample is the source of the 14 T cell receptor beta chains below, sequenced in a study of blood T cells in healthy people across ages. A second PCR, run for roughly 7 to 12 cycles, used a sample-barcoded 5' primer plus a J-beta primer mix. MiXCR, run by TCRdb on the 5' RACE reads, gives a single entry per CDR3 protein. Here the sample spans roughly 900,000 distinct CDR3 sequences, around 28% being singletons. Material for sequencing was blood. The receptors derive from a woman aged 80 or over in good health.

The sample holds a few counts of this clonotype. V and J are TRBV28 and TRBJ1-4; D unresolved. The CDR3 sequence is 16 residues long. Trimming left V 4 bases short and J 4 bases short, with 16 bases between. Germline V gene data show CDR1 as MDHEN and CDR2 as SYDVKM. The CDR3 spells CASSSLRPAVNEKLFF. The CDR3, as DNA: TGTGCCAGCAGTTCCTTGAGACCTGCCGTTAATGAAAAACTGTTTTTT.

A few counts support this clonotype. The genes are TRBV30 and TRBJ1-2; 10 bases match TRBD1. Germline-derived CDR1 and CDR2 are GTSNPN and SVGIG (reference sequence). The CDR3 runs 13 residues. Trimming cost V 3 bases and J 7 bases; bases outside gene matches: 5. Here the CDR3 DNA reads TGTGCCTGGAGGGGACAGGGGTATGGTGGCTACACCTTC. Protein sequence: CAWRGQGYGGYTF.

This clonotype was seen many times. The rearrangement links TRBV10-3 to TRBJ1-2; possibly TRBD1 for D (5 bases). CDR1 and CDR2 from the germline V gene are ENHRY and SYGVKD. Trimming stripped 7 bases from V and 0 bases from J, with 15 bases between. This CDR3 spans 15 amino acids. CDR3 region: CAITRDGNSNYGYTF. For the CDR3, the DNA is TGTGCCATCACCCGGGACGGAAATTCTAACTATGGCTACACCTTC.

Comment on this clonotype: A single base separates this from a much larger clone, so it may be a read error. The chain joins TRBV9 to TRBJ2-1; 8 bases are a match to TRBD1. The end of the DNA aligns better with TRBJ2-7, so the J call may be wrong. Germline V gene lookup returns CDR1 SGDLS and CDR2 YYNGEE. CDR3 length equals 15 residues. CDR3 in DNA: TGTGCCAGCAGCCACGACAGGGGAGTCTACAATGAGCAGTACTTC. It yields the protein CASSHDRGVYNEQYF.

The CDR3 sequence: CASSPWRDRQNTIYF. CDR3 DNA: TGCGCCAGCAGCCCTTGGAGGGATCGACAAAACACCATATATTTT. The rearrangement links TRBV5-1 to TRBJ1-3; D is undetermined. Trimming took 4 bases from V and 6 from J, leaving 17 bases between them. Per the germline V gene, CDR1 is SGHRS and CDR2 is YFSETQ. This CDR3 region has 15 residues. The full variable domain, with the rest looked up from reference TRBV5-1 and TRBJ1-3, is KAGVTQTPRYLIKTRGQQVTLSCSPISGHRSVSWYQQTPGQGLQFLFEYFSETQRNKGNFPGRFSGRQFSNSRSEMNVSTLELGDSALYLCASSPWRDRQNTIYFGEGSWLTVV.

As to this clonotype: A much larger clone is a single base away; this may be a read error. The chain joins TRBV28 to TRBJ2-5, with D perhaps matching TRBD1 (7 bases). The last part of the DNA fits TRBJ2-7 better; the J call may be wrong. CDR1 is MDHEN and CDR2 is SYDVKM in the germline V gene. The CDR3 is 14 amino acids. CDR3 protein: CASRGGQPPCEQYF. Here the CDR3 DNA reads TGTGCCAGCAGGGGGGGACAGCCACCCTGCGAGCAGTACTTC.

This chain links TRBV20-1 with TRBJ2-7; D gene uncertain. Trimming stripped 8 bases from V and 0 bases from J, with 11 bases between. This CDR3 is built from 12 residues. In germline, CDR1 is DFQATT, CDR2 SNEGSKA (reference sequence). CDR3 sequence: CSWTASSYEQYF. CDR3 in DNA: TGCAGTTGGACGGCGAGCTCCTACGAGCAGTACTTC.

V usage is TRBV7-2 and J usage is TRBJ2-1; TRBD2 agrees at 14 bases. V was pared by 7 bases and J by 6 bases, with 5 bases of the junction left unmatched. The CDR3 consists of 15 residues. Germline V gene data show CDR1 as SGHTA and CDR2 as FQGNSA. The CDR3 protein is CASKLGLAGANEQFF. CDR3 DNA: TGTGCCAGCAAACTGGGACTAGCGGGAGCCAATGAGCAGTTCTTC.

The chain recombines TRBV5-4 with TRBJ1-2; D ambiguous. Trimming pared 4 bases from V and 5 bases from J, leaving 9 bases between. This CDR3 is built from 12 residues. In germline, CDR1 is SGHNT, CDR2 YYREEE (reference sequence). CDR3 sequence (DNA): TGTGCCAGCAGCAAAGACCAATATGGCTACACCTTC. Encoded protein: CASSKDQYGYTF.

This clonotype was seen repeatedly, ten times or more. The chain combines TRBV12-3 or TRBV12-4 with TRBJ2-7, with TRBD1 matching over 12 bases. V shed 5 bases and J 4 bases; nucleotides not matched to a gene: 6. This CDR3 is 15 amino acids long. The CDR3 DNA sequence: TGTGCCAGCAGTACCGGGACAGGGGGCCTATACGAGCAGTACTTC. It specifies CASSTGTGGLYEQYF.

This clonotype showed up many times. The rearrangement links TRBV7-2 to TRBJ2-1; 12 positions match TRBD2. This CDR3 spans 14 amino acids. Germline values: CDR1 SGHTA, CDR2 FQGNSA. V shed 6 bases and J 6 bases; nucleotides not matched to a gene: 3. The DNA of the CDR3 is TGTGCCAGCAGGACTAGCGGGAGTATCAATGAGCAGTTCTTC. This sequence encodes CASRTSGSINEQFF.

The genes are TRBV2 and TRBJ2-2; D might be TRBD1 (5 bases). This CDR3 spans 15 amino acids. The germline V gene has CDR1 SNHLY and CDR2 FYNNEI. The ends were cut back, 2 bases at V and 2 bases at J, with 9 bases in the middle. The CDR3 reads CASSEKQVNTGELFF. The CDR3 DNA reads as TGTGCCAGCAGTGAAAAACAGGTCAACACCGGGGAGCTGTTTTTT.

The table lists this clonotype with many counts. The V and J genes are TRBV20-1 and TRBJ2-3; 8 nucleotides match TRBD2. Germline CDR1 is DFQATT and CDR2 is SNEGSKA (reference sequence). The CDR3 is made up of 18 amino acids. J lost 0 bases, V lost 0 bases, and 11 bases had no gene match. The CDR3 DNA reads TGCAGTGCTAGAGATCGGGCGGGGGGCTTATATAGCACAGATACGCAGTATTTT. Translated, it gives CSARDRAGGLYSTDTQYF.

This clonotype occurred many times. The chain is built from TRBV7-2 and TRBJ1-1; D remains unclear. The V and J ends lost 4 bases and 2 bases respectively, with 14 bases between them. CDR1 and CDR2 from the germline V gene are SGHTA and FQGNSA. This CDR3 spans 15 amino acids. The CDR3 loop is CASSSPGIGNTEAFF. In nucleotides, the CDR3 is TGTGCCAGCAGCTCTCCGGGCATAGGAAACACTGAAGCTTTCTTT.